These T cell receptor beta chains were read from a single sample in a study of T-cell memory formation after mild COVID-19. TCRdb passed the 5' RACE reads through MiXCR, listing each CDR3 protein once. The sample carries more than 350,000 distinct CDR3 sequences, roughly 15% recorded once. The sample comprised PBMCs or a T cell subset sorted from them (not recorded which). Receptor source: a man between 18 and 29 years old who had mild COVID-19 (a few samples of this study predate the infection). Cell type and time point are not known. Each CDR3 is given with its conserved first and last residue. The D gene is left open where the match is weak. A row's size may be missing; if present it is once, few, many or a size class.

d_call	v_call	clone_size	j_call	cdr3_aa	cdr3_nt
NA	TRBV12-3/TRBV12-4	NA	TRBJ2-3	CASPSPTGRTDTQYF	TGTGCCAGCCCCTCCCCGACAGGCCGCACAGATACGCAGTATTTT
NA	TRBV12-3/TRBV12-4	few	TRBJ1-3	CASSHPAGNTIYF	TGTGCCAGCAGTCACCCGGCGGGAAACACCATATATTTT
NA	TRBV27	NA	TRBJ2-7	CASSHPGPSYEQYF	TGTGCCAGCAGTCATCCGGGACCCTCCTACGAGCAGTACTTC
NA	TRBV12-3/TRBV12-4	NA	TRBJ2-1	CASSPRDTGNEQFF	TGTGCCAGCAGCCCGAGGGACACCGGCAATGAGCAGTTCTTC
TRBD2	TRBV7-2	few	TRBJ2-6	CASSLVFLAGAPSSGANVLTF	TGTGCCAGCAGCTTAGTTTTTCTAGCGGGGGCCCCTAGCTCTGGGGCCAACGTCCTGACTTTC
NA	TRBV5-1	few	TRBJ2-3	CASSFTTSTDTQYF	TGCGCCAGCAGCTTTACGACGAGCACAGATACGCAGTATTTT
TRBD2	TRBV28	few	TRBJ2-1	CASRRMSGGRSYNEQFF	TGTGCCAGCAGGCGGATGAGCGGGGGGCGCTCCTACAATGAGCAGTTCTTC
TRBD1	TRBV2	NA	TRBJ1-1	CASRPGQAVNTEAFF	TGTGCCAGCAGACCTGGACAGGCCGTTAACACTGAAGCTTTCTTT
TRBD1	TRBV11-1	few	TRBJ2-1	CASCPGQESNEQFF	TGTGCCAGCTGTCCGGGACAGGAATCCAATGAGCAGTTCTTC
NA	TRBV4-3	NA	TRBJ2-4	CASSQDSDNLNIQYF	TGCGCCAGCAGCCAAGATTCGGACAACCTAAACATTCAGTACTTC
NA	TRBV6-5	NA	TRBJ1-2	CASGGWGYGYTF	TGTGCCAGCGGGGGCTGGGGCTATGGCTACACCTTC
NA	TRBV7-2	NA	TRBJ2-2	CASSALGWNTGELFF	TGTGCCAGCAGCGCCCTCGGGTGGAACACCGGGGAGCTGTTTTTT
TRBD2	TRBV5-1	few	TRBJ2-5	CASSTGGPETQYF	TGCGCCAGCAGCACGGGGGGGCCGGAGACCCAGTACTTC
NA	TRBV6-6	few	TRBJ1-4	CASTRDTLGEKLFF	TGTGCCAGCACTCGGGACACCTTGGGTGAAAAACTGTTTTTT
TRBD1	TRBV5-1	few	TRBJ2-3	CASAGTGFSDTQYF	TGCGCCAGCGCCGGGACAGGGTTTTCAGATACGCAGTATTTT
TRBD1	TRBV7-2	few	TRBJ2-1	CASSRPGQGIHEQFF	TGTGCCAGCAGCCGACCGGGACAGGGGATCCATGAGCAGTTCTTC
TRBD1	TRBV7-3	few	TRBJ2-3	CASSLTTGTDTQYF	TGTGCCAGCAGCTTAACGACAGGGACAGATACGCAGTATTTT
TRBD2	TRBV7-2	few	TRBJ2-2	CASTGTSGAIGELFF	TGTGCCAGTACCGGGACTAGCGGGGCGATCGGGGAGCTGTTTTTT
TRBD1	TRBV7-8	NA	TRBJ1-2	CASSRNRDSYAANYGYTF	TGTGCCAGCAGCCGCAACCGGGACAGTTATGCAGCTAACTATGGCTACACCTTC
NA	TRBV19	NA	TRBJ1-6	CASSETRNSPLHF	TGTGCCAGTAGCGAGACGAGAAATTCACCCCTCCACTTT
NA	TRBV27	NA	TRBJ2-4	CASSLSGSRYIQYF	TGTGCCAGCAGTTTATCGGGGAGCCGCTACATTCAGTACTTC
NA	TRBV7-2	many	TRBJ2-1	CASSPSRGSLSQFF	TGTGCCAGCAGCCCCAGCCGGGGGTCCCTCTCGCAGTTCTTC
NA	TRBV7-9	NA	TRBJ1-1	CASSLAFGAGEAFF	TGTGCCAGCAGCTTAGCGTTCGGGGCTGGTGAAGCTTTCTTT
TRBD1	TRBV7-8	few	TRBJ1-2	CASSYDRAYGYTF	TGTGCCAGCAGCTATGACAGGGCATATGGCTACACCTTC
NA	TRBV7-2	NA	TRBJ1-1	CASSCQRGQNTEAFF	TGTGCCAGCAGCTGTCAGAGGGGCCAGAACACTGAAGCTTTCTTT
NA	TRBV19	few	TRBJ2-3	CASSTVHRGTDTQYF	TGTGCCAGTAGTACCGTACATCGAGGAACAGATACGCAGTATTTT
NA	TRBV5-1	few	TRBJ2-5	CASSRDTQSGETQYF	TGCGCCAGCAGCCGGGACACGCAGTCAGGAGAGACCCAGTACTTC
NA	TRBV7-9	few	TRBJ2-2	CASSPLRGPNTGELFF	TGTGCCAGCAGTCCACTACGGGGTCCGAACACCGGGGAGCTGTTTTTT
NA	TRBV7-2	many	TRBJ1-2	CASSLVGTGYGYTF	TGTGCCAGCAGCTTAGTGGGGACGGGCTATGGCTACACCTTC
TRBD2	TRBV6-5	few	TRBJ2-1	CASAPRGGSYNEQFF	TGTGCCAGCGCACCCCGGGGGGGCTCCTACAATGAGCAGTTCTTC
NA	TRBV7-9	NA	TRBJ2-5	CASRTGLVGGGTQYF	TGTGCCAGCAGGACGGGACTGGTCGGGGGCGGGACCCAGTACTTC
NA	TRBV5-1	NA	TRBJ1-1	CASSLPPNTEAFF	TGCGCCAGCAGCTTGCCACCCAACACTGAAGCTTTCTTT
NA	TRBV3-1	NA	TRBJ1-6	CASSQAHSPLHF	TGTGCCAGCAGCCAGGCCCATTCACCCCTCCACTTT
NA	TRBV6-2/TRBV6-3	NA	TRBJ2-5	CASSTSRLVTGETQYF	TGTGCCAGCAGTACCTCCCGACTAGTAACCGGAGAGACCCAGTACTTC
NA	TRBV20-1	few	TRBJ2-1	CSAHRGRDNEQFF	TGCAGTGCCCACAGGGGGAGGGACAATGAGCAGTTCTTC
NA	TRBV18	many	TRBJ2-7	CASSPGGYEQYF	TGTGCCAGCAGCCCTGGGGGCTACGAGCAGTACTTC
NA	TRBV4-1	NA	TRBJ2-5	CASSETILQETQYF	TGCGCCAGCAGCGAAACGATTTTGCAAGAGACCCAGTACTTC
TRBD1	TRBV5-1	many	TRBJ1-1	CASSSRQGANTEAFF	TGCGCCAGCAGCTCCCGACAGGGGGCGAACACTGAAGCTTTCTTT
NA	TRBV7-2	NA	TRBJ1-2	CASSRDLNGYTF	TGTGCCAGCAGCCGGGACCTGAATGGCTACACCTTC